The 20 T cell receptor beta chains in this list originate from one sample, sequenced in a study of shared clonotypes between healthy human individuals. Assay: immunoSEQ multiplex PCR; the TCRdb copy retains only in-frame clones and omits some. The profile covers roughly 700,000 clones, with around two thirds appearing a single time and about 1.7% taken by the ten largest. Sequencing used memory CD4+ T cells sorted from blood. Subset of the sample: CD45RA-negative fraction. These receptors came from a woman aged 25 to 39 in good health.

This clone was seen a few times. The CDR3 coding sequence is TGTGCCTGGATACGACATTTACATCGGGGGAACACTGAAGCTTTCTTT. Encoded protein: CAWIRHLHRGNTEAFF. This chain connects TRBV30 to TRBJ1-1; D not certain. This CDR3 has 16 residues. The V end was cut by 4 bases, the J end by 1 base, with 19 bases between. Per the germline V gene, CDR1 is GTSNPN and CDR2 is SVGIG (reference sequence).

The chain recombines TRBV5-4 with TRBJ1-2, with TRBD1 identical over 8 bases. After removal of 3 bases from V and 7 bases from J, the junction contained 8 bases not matched to a gene. This CDR3 contains 14 residues. Germline V gives CDR1 SGHNT, CDR2 YYREEE (reference sequence). DNA of the CDR3: TGTGCCAGCAGCTACCTGGACAGGGCGGTTGGCTACACCTTC. It translates to CASSYLDRAVGYTF.

The chain is built from TRBV10-2 and TRBJ2-7, with 10 bases identical to TRBD1. This CDR3 is 15 amino acids long. J lost 5 bases, V lost 3 bases, and 7 bases had no gene match. Germline CDR1 and CDR2: WSHSY and SAAADI. The CDR3 sequence is CASSDPGTGVDEQYF. For the CDR3, the DNA is TGCGCCAGCAGTGATCCCGGGACAGGGGTCGACGAGCAGTACTTC.

This clone was seen a handful of times. The gene calls are TRBV28 and TRBJ2-7, with D unresolved. Germline assignment: CDR1 MDHEN and CDR2 SYDVKM. CDR3 size: 12 residues. Deletions cut 2 bases from V and 7 bases from J, with 9 bases between. The CDR3 loop reads CASSLIPKEQYF. The CDR3 nucleotides are TGTGCCAGCAGTTTAATTCCAAAGGAGCAGTACTTC.

This clone was detected only once. V is TRBV28 and J is TRBJ1-1; 8 bases align to TRBD1. Germline loops: CDR1 MDHEN, CDR2 SYDVKM. The V and J ends lost 5 bases and 4 bases, in that order; junction bases with no gene match: 3. The CDR3 extends over 13 amino acids. This chain's CDR3 is CASSSQGATEAFF. The CDR3 region has the DNA TGTGCCAGCAGTAGTCAGGGGGCCACTGAAGCTTTCTTT.

The genes are TRBV7-8 and TRBJ2-2; D not resolved. Germline CDR1 reads SGHVS; CDR2 reads FQNEAQ. V dropped 1 base and J dropped 1 base, with 10 bases sitting between them. The CDR3 spans 16 residues. The CDR3 region is CASSLDQYLNTGELFF. The DNA of the CDR3 is TGTGCCAGCAGCTTAGACCAATACTTGAACACCGGGGAGCTGTTTTTT.

This clone has more than one count but fewer than ten. This chain connects TRBV5-8 to TRBJ1-4; D unresolved. Germline V gene data show CDR1 as SGHTS and CDR2 as YDEGEE. The CDR3 covers 15 residues. V was trimmed by 0 bases and J by 4 bases, leaving 10 bases between them. The CDR3: CASSLASRNNEKLFF. The CDR3 DNA reads TGTGCCAGCAGCTTGGCTTCCAGGAATAATGAAAAACTGTTTTTT.

This clone was observed a few times. The rearrangement joins TRBV5-1 to TRBJ2-2, with TRBD2 matching 13 bases. Per the germline V gene, CDR1 is SGHRS and CDR2 is YFSETQ. Trimming at V came to 1 base and at J to 7 bases, leaving 7 bases not matched to a gene. The CDR3 contains 17 residues. CDR3 sequence (DNA): TGCGCCAGCAGCTTGCCCGGGACTAGCGGGACAAACGGGGAGCTGTTTTTT. Translation gives CASSLPGTSGTNGELFF.

This clone was recorded at least ten times. This chain links TRBV6-1 with TRBJ2-7; D possibly matches TRBD1 or TRBD2 (5 bases each). V was clipped by 5 bases and J by 1 base, with 12 bases between them. Germline CDR1 and CDR2: MNHNS and SASEGT. CDR3 size: 14 residues. The CDR3 sequence is CASSTWDGSYEQYF. The CDR3 DNA sequence: TGTGCCAGCAGTACGTGGGACGGATCCTACGAGCAGTACTTC.

On this clone itself: This likely came from a read error, as a far larger clone is one base away. J is TRBJ1-2 and V is TRBV28, with TRBD1 identical over 10 bases. Per the germline V gene, CDR1 is MDHEN and CDR2 is SYDVKM. The CDR3 has 14 residues. With V trimmed by 6 bases and J by 2 bases, 3 bases remained unmatched. CDR3 sequence (DNA): TGTGCCAGCAGACCGGGACAGGGGAACTATGGCTACACCTTC. This gives the protein CASRPGQGNYGYTF.

The chain links TRBV28 to TRBJ1-5; 10 nucleotides match TRBD1. This CDR3 spans 16 amino acids. Germline V gives CDR1 MDHEN, CDR2 SYDVKM. Unmatched junction bases numbered 8, after V lost 2 bases and J lost 7 bases. CDR3 bases: TGTGCCAGCAGTTTAAGGGACAGGGGAATAAGACAGCCCCAGCATTTT. This translates into CASSLRDRGIRQPQHF.

CDR3 sequence: CASSQDVQLNQPQHF. The CDR3 DNA reads as TGCGCCAGCAGCCAAGATGTCCAGCTCAATCAGCCCCAGCATTTT. V and J are TRBV4-1 and TRBJ1-5; no reliable D call. This CDR3 has 15 amino acids. CDR1 MGHRA and CDR2 YSYEKL come from the germline V gene. V dropped 0 bases and J dropped 3 bases, with 9 bases sitting between them.

The rearrangement uses TRBV15 and TRBJ1-5, with TRBD1 identical over 12 bases. Germline V gene lookup returns CDR1 LNHNV and CDR2 YYDKDF (reference sequence). The CDR3 contains 18 residues. V dropped 0 bases and J dropped 2; count of bases not matched to a gene: 5. The CDR3 here is CATSREGQGAVGNQPQHF. CDR3 nucleotide sequence: TGTGCCACCAGCAGAGAGGGACAGGGGGCGGTTGGCAATCAGCCCCAGCATTTT.

The chain is built from TRBV5-1 and TRBJ2-1, with D unclear. The V gene lost 0 bases and the J gene lost 5 bases, with 9 bases spanning the gap. In germline, CDR1 is SGHRS, CDR2 YFSETQ. There are 14 residues in the CDR3. Here the CDR3 DNA reads TGCGCCAGCAGCTTGGCAGCGCGAAACAATGAGCAGTTCTTC. It specifies CASSLAARNNEQFF.

At least ten counts were recorded for this clone. The rearrangement links TRBV7-8 to TRBJ1-3, with D unclear. V was trimmed by 5 bases and J by 2 bases, leaving 13 bases between them. In germline, CDR1 is SGHVS, CDR2 FQNEAQ. This CDR3 has 15 amino acids. The CDR3 DNA reads as TGTGCCAGCAGCCCGTCGGGCAATACTGGAAACACCATATATTTT. Its protein product is CASSPSGNTGNTIYF.

V and J are TRBV6-1 and TRBJ1-4; no clear D gene. The CDR3 runs 16 residues. V lost 4 bases and J 2 bases, leaving 14 bases between the germline ends. Germline V gene sequence: CDR1 MNHNS, CDR2 SASEGT. As DNA, the CDR3 is TGTGCCAGCAGTGTCGAGAGAGGGCGGACTAATGAAAAACTGTTTTTT. Its protein is CASSVERGRTNEKLFF.

V usage is TRBV6-1 and J usage is TRBJ2-7, with D possibly TRBD1 on 6 matching bases. The CDR3 contains 14 residues. Trimming stripped 0 bases from V and 3 bases from J, with 9 bases between. Germline CDR1 and CDR2: MNHNS and SASEGT. CDR3 DNA: TGTGCCAGCAGTGAAGCGGTCAGGGGCTACGAGCAGTACTTC. Its translation is CASSEAVRGYEQYF.

The rearrangement uses TRBV5-5 and TRBJ2-5; D could derive from TRBD1 or TRBD2 (6 bases each). Trimming removed 6 bases at V and 4 bases at J, with 19 bases between. CDR1 is SGHKS, CDR2 YYEKEE, per germline (reference sequence). The CDR3 runs 15 residues. DNA for the CDR3: TGTGCCAGCACCTCTAGGGGGGCAGGTTCAGAGACCCAGTACTTC. It is translated as CASTSRGAGSETQYF.

The genes are TRBV27 and TRBJ1-3, with D maybe TRBD1 (6 bases). The CDR3 covers 16 residues. V lost 4 bases to trimming and J lost 4 bases, with 17 bases between them. The germline V gene has CDR1 MNHEY and CDR2 SMNVEV (reference sequence). CDR3 nucleotides: TGTGCCAGCAGTTCAAAACAGGGAGTACTCGGAAACACCATATATTTT. It specifies CASSSKQGVLGNTIYF.

This chain connects TRBV6-1 to TRBJ2-7, with D possibly TRBD2 on 6 matching bases. V was pared by 0 bases and J by 8 bases, with 11 bases between. The length of the CDR3 is 13 residues. Germline V gives CDR1 MNHNS, CDR2 SASEGT. The DNA for the CDR3 is TGTGCCAGCAGTGAAGCGGTGGGGGGTAAGCAGTACTTC. Translation gives CASSEAVGGKQYF.